This T cell receptor beta chain was recorded in a study of blood T cell repertoires in COVID-19. Background on the study: The cDNA or gDNA used as material had been derived from T cells, B-cell-depleted T cells, or PBMCs.

Original data processing: Amplification of reference gene primers was used by the study to estimate nucleated cell counts. Sequencing used immunoSEQ multiplex PCR; TCRdb keeps in-frame clones, though not all of them. That table supplies the V and J calls and clone size; D and trimming were determined from the DNA. This sample has 200,000 to 250,000 clones, with about 85% found just once. The CDR3 has 13 residues. V was cut by 1 base and J by 8 bases, with 6 bases left in between. Per germline, CDR1 MNHEY and CDR2 SMNVEV (reference sequence). This chain links TRBV27 with TRBJ1-6; D is uncertain. Material: peripheral blood. This TCR derives from a woman in her late teens or twenties who had recovered from COVID-19. The CDR3 loop reads CASSLYRDSPLHF. DNA of the CDR3: TGTGCCAGCAGTTTATATAGAGATTCACCCCTCCACTTT.